This T cell receptor beta chain was profiled in a study of T cells in Graves' hyperthyroidism and ophthalmopathy. Background on the study: Peripheral blood was drawn at first diagnosis, prior to all treatment.

General observations from the study: Ophthalmopathy was distinguished from stable hyperthyroidism by 13 V-J signatures. Among thyroid clonotypes expanded above 0.001, most also appeared in blood.

Extraction of PBMCs used 9 to 10 ml of fresh peripheral blood. The V gene lost 9 bases and the J gene lost 7 bases, with 16 bases spanning the gap. Germline V CDR1 and CDR2: SNHLY, FYNNEI. The CDR3 is made up of 14 amino acids. Amplification yielded TCR beta CDR3 regions, with RNA transcripts as the source. The TCR CDR3 first-round RT-PCR relied on the HTBI primer set. TCRdb independently ran MiXCR on the multiplex PCR reads; one entry per CDR3 protein. The data hold 410,000 or so distinct CDR3 sequences, with roughly 14% observed a single time. This clonotype was seen repeatedly, ten times or more. Its antigen remains unknown.

The V and J genes are TRBV2 and TRBJ1-6; maybe TRBD1 (6 bases). The source of this sequence is a man younger than 35 with Graves' ophthalmopathy. Material for sequencing was blood. The chain's CDR3 is CARPKGGQNSPLHF. DNA for the CDR3: TGTGCCAGACCCAAAGGGGGGCAGAATTCACCCCTCCACTTT.